One and the same sample provided the 21 T cell receptor beta chains below, sequenced in a study of blood T cells in healthy people across ages. The second PCR ran about 6 to 12 cycles with a sample-barcoded 5' primer and J-beta primers. One entry per CDR3 protein results from TCRdb running MiXCR on the 5' RACE reads. The sample holds 650,000 to 700,000 distinct CDR3 sequences; about 30% are singletons and the top ten take roughly 14%. Sequencing was done on a sample of blood. The receptors were gathered from a woman older than 75 in good health.

Many counts were recorded for this clonotype. This rearrangement joins TRBV7-9 to TRBJ1-5; D not resolved. The V gene's germline CDR1 is SEHNR and CDR2 FQNEAQ (reference sequence). The CDR3 totals 12 residues. V was trimmed by 4 bases and J by 5 bases, leaving 6 bases between them. CDR3 nucleotides: TGTGCCAGCAGCTCGGATTATCAGCCCCAGCATTTT. This gives the protein CASSSDYQPQHF.

As concerns this clonotype: A much larger clonotype is one base distant, so this may be a read error. The V gene is TRBV18, the J gene TRBJ2-7; 8 bases match TRBD2. CDR3 length equals 14 residues. Germline assignment: CDR1 KGHSH and CDR2 LQKENI. Trimming removed 6 bases from V and 6 bases from J; junction bases left unmatched: 10. CDR3 sequence reads: CASSPPGGRVEQYF. For the CDR3, the DNA is TGTGCCAGCTCCCCCCCGGGAGGGAGAGTCGAGCAGTACTTC.

In its sample, this clonotype was seen many times. The chain links TRBV7-9 to TRBJ2-6; 9 bases are a match to TRBD1. CDR1 is SEHNR and CDR2 is FQNEAQ in the germline V gene (reference sequence). CDR3 length: 19 residues. The V segment lost 2 bases and the J segment 4 bases; nucleotides outside the gene matches: 12. The DNA of the CDR3 is TGTGCCAGCAGCTTAAATCAACAGGGGGCTATTAGAGGGGCCAACGTCCTGACTTTC. Translation gives CASSLNQQGAIRGANVLTF. The full variable domain, rest sourced from reference TRBV7-9 and TRBJ2-6, is DTGVSQNPRHKITKRGQNVTFRCDPISEHNRLYWYRQTLGQGPEFLTYFQNEAQLEKSRLLSDRFSAERPKGSFSTLEIQRTEQGDSAMYLCASSLNQQGAIRGANVLTFGAGSRLTVL.

This clonotype showed up many times. V is TRBV30 and J is TRBJ2-5, with 8 bases aligning to TRBD1. With V trimmed by 1 base and J by 7 bases, 11 bases remained unmatched. The CDR3 is 15 amino acids. Germline V gene sequence: CDR1 GTSNPN, CDR2 SVGIG (reference sequence). CDR3 bases: TGTGCCTGGAGTGCAGCAGGGGGCTTACCCCGGACCCAGTACTTC. This codes for CAWSAAGGLPRTQYF.

The chain has TRBV4-1 and TRBJ1-2; D remains unclear. Germline V gene lookup returns CDR1 MGHRA and CDR2 YSYEKL. The CDR3 runs 19 residues. Trimming left V 4 bases short and J 4 bases short, with 28 bases between. The CDR3 spells CASSPHGRDRTYWGYGYTF. The CDR3 DNA reads as TGCGCCAGCAGCCCCCATGGACGGGATCGTACTTATTGGGGCTATGGCTACACCTTC.

This clonotype was seen many times. The rearrangement links TRBV30 to TRBJ2-1; maybe TRBD1 (6 bases). The CDR3 has 12 amino acids. Germline CDR1 GTSNPN, CDR2 SVGIG (reference sequence). The germline V and J ends were trimmed by 5 bases and 12 bases, with 17 bases remaining between them. The CDR3 loop reads CAWFRIGGRQFF. The CDR3, as DNA: TGTGCCTGGTTCAGGATTGGGGGCCGGCAGTTCTTC.

This clonotype occurred a few times. The chain recombines TRBV5-1 with TRBJ2-1; TRBD2 might be the D (6 bases). CDR3 length: 13 residues. CDR1 and CDR2 from the germline V gene are SGHRS and YFSETQ. The V end lost 3 bases, the J end lost 10 bases, and 14 bases lay between the germline ends. CDR3 in DNA: TGCGCCAGCAGCTCGGCGGGAAATGGGGAGCAGTTCTTC. Amino acid sequence: CASSSAGNGEQFF.

This clonotype was counted a few times. The V and J genes are TRBV5-1 and TRBJ2-2; a possible D gene is TRBD1 (5 bases). V was cut by 3 bases and J by 1 base, with 10 bases left in between. Germline assignment: CDR1 SGHRS and CDR2 YFSETQ. The CDR3 consists of 15 residues. Here the CDR3 reads CASSSFQGNTGELFF. The CDR3 DNA reads TGCGCCAGCAGCTCTTTTCAGGGGAACACCGGGGAGCTGTTTTTT.

This clonotype occurred many times. The genes are TRBV5-1 and TRBJ2-3, with TRBD1 matching 11 bases. The length of the CDR3 is 16 residues. V dropped 2 bases and J dropped 5; count of bases not matched to a gene: 7. The germline CDR1 and CDR2 sequences are SGHRS and YFSETQ. The CDR3, as DNA: TGCGCCAGCAGCTTTGGGACAGGGGGTAATCGAGATACGCAGTATTTT. The encoded protein is CASSFGTGGNRDTQYF.

This clonotype was observed at least ten times. The chain recombines TRBV5-6 with TRBJ1-1; 8 bases fit TRBD1. CDR3 length: 16 residues. Germline V gene lookup returns CDR1 SGHDT and CDR2 YYEEEE. J was trimmed by 1 base and V by 4 bases; bases with no gene match: 9. DNA for the CDR3: TGTGCCAGCAGCGCGGACGCGACAGGGGCGAACACTGAAGCTTTCTTT. This codes for CASSADATGANTEAFF.

This clonotype was found a few times. The V call is TRBV7-9, the J call TRBJ1-1, with 10 bases lining up with TRBD1. Germline V gives CDR1 SEHNR, CDR2 FQNEAQ (reference sequence). J was trimmed by 7 bases and V by 1 base; bases with no gene match: 6. CDR3 length equals 15 residues. The CDR3 DNA is TGTGCCAGCAGCTTAGGAAGGACAGGGGGGATTGAAGCTTTCTTT. Protein product: CASSLGRTGGIEAFF.

Worth noting for this clonotype: A much larger clone is a single base away; this may be a read error. The chain is built from TRBV20-1 and TRBJ2-3; D may be TRBD1 or TRBD2 (6 bases each). The CDR3 consists of 15 residues. In germline, CDR1 is DFQATT, CDR2 SNEGSKA (reference sequence). The CDR3 DNA follows: TGCGGTGCTAGAGAGGGGGGCGTGAGCACAGATACGCAGTATTTT. Protein: CGAREGGVSTDTQYF.

This clonotype showed up many times. The CDR3 spells CASSEGGALGETQYF. The CDR3 DNA is TGTGCCAGCAGCGAAGGGGGGGCCCTTGGAGAGACCCAGTACTTC. The chain employs TRBV3-1 and TRBJ2-5, with D perhaps TRBD2 (7 bases). The CDR3 consists of 15 residues. Germline V gene data show CDR1 as LGHDT and CDR2 as YNNKEL (reference sequence). Trimming shortened V by 5 bases and J by 4 bases, and 17 bases separated the two germline ends.

Worth noting for this clonotype: Just one base apart from a much larger clone, this may be a read error. J is TRBJ1-2 and V is TRBV7-3; tentative D call: TRBD1 (6 bases). Germline CDR1 reads SGHTA; CDR2 reads FQGTGA. The length of the CDR3 is 15 residues. With 1 base removed from V and 8 bases from J, the gap between germline ends came to 17 bases. CDR3 nucleotides: TGTGCCAGCAGCTTAAAGCCTGACAGGCCCTACGGCTACACCTTC. Its protein product is CASSLKPDRPYGYTF.

This clonotype occurred once. This CDR3 reads CASSRPAAGSGNNEQFF. In DNA form, the CDR3 reads TGTGCCAGCAGCCGGCCCGCGGCCGGGTCAGGGAACAATGAGCAGTTCTTC. The rearrangement links TRBV7-2 to TRBJ2-1; D possibly corresponds to TRBD1 (5 bases). CDR3 length: 17 residues. Deletions cut 5 bases from V and 5 bases from J, with 22 bases between. Germline V gene data show CDR1 as SGHTA and CDR2 as FQGNSA.

This clonotype appeared once. The chain uses TRBV20-1 and TRBJ2-3; D gene ambiguous. The CDR3 loop spans 13 amino acids. The V end lost 0 bases, the J end lost 2 bases, and 6 bases lay between the germline ends. Germline assignment: CDR1 DFQATT and CDR2 SNEGSKA (reference sequence). The CDR3 is CSARDEITDTQYF. In nucleotides, the CDR3 is TGCAGTGCTAGAGATGAAATCACAGATACGCAGTATTTT.

Notes on this clonotype: This may be a read error: a much more frequent sequence differs by one nucleotide. V is TRBV15 and J is TRBJ2-5, with 8 positions matching TRBD1. CDR1 LNHNV and CDR2 YYDKDF come from the germline V gene (reference sequence). The CDR3 totals 14 residues. J gave up 11 bases and V 5 bases, and 13 bases lay outside the gene matches. In nucleotides, the CDR3 is TGTGCCACCAGCCGTGACAGGGGCTGGAATGAGCAGTACTTC. This gives the protein CATSRDRGWNEQYF. The whole variable domain, filled in from reference TRBV15 and TRBJ2-5, reads DAMVIQNPRYQVTQFGKPVTLSCSQTLNHNVMYWYQQKSSQAPKLLFHYYDKDFNNEADTPDNFQSRRPNTSFCFLDIRSPGLGDTAMYLCATSRDRGWNEQYFGPGTRLLVL.

This clonotype has ten or more counts. J is TRBJ2-7 and V is TRBV7-2; D may be TRBD2 (5 bases). The CDR3 has 14 residues. Germline assignment: CDR1 SGHTA and CDR2 FQGNSA. V lost 3 bases to trimming and J lost 0 bases, with 9 bases between them. The CDR3: CASSLGAGSYEQYF. The DNA for the CDR3 is TGTGCCAGCAGCTTGGGCGCGGGCTCCTACGAGCAGTACTTC.

Ten or more counts support this clonotype. The chain recombines TRBV27 with TRBJ2-7, with unresolved D. CDR1 is MNHEY, CDR2 SMNVEV, per germline (reference sequence). CDR3 length: 14 amino acids. V gave up 0 bases and J gave up 3 bases, with 9 bases separating them. The CDR3 nucleotides are TGTGCCAGCAGTTTATCGACCACTATCTACGAGCAGTACTTC. It encodes CASSLSTTIYEQYF.

This clonotype has a count of ten or more. The V gene is TRBV27, the J gene TRBJ2-7, with D possibly being TRBD1 (6 bases). Trimming removed 5 bases from V and 3 bases from J, with 17 bases in between. The CDR3 totals 15 residues. Germline values: CDR1 MNHEY, CDR2 SMNVEV (reference sequence). CDR3 region: CASSPSGRGLYEQYF. Here the CDR3 DNA reads TGTGCCAGCAGTCCCTCGGGCAGGGGTCTCTACGAGCAGTACTTC.

A word on this clonotype: It may be a read error: a sequence one base away is much more abundant. The CDR3 protein is CANTGVMGEQYF. In nucleotides, the CDR3 is TGTGCCAACACTGGGGTTATGGGCGAGCAGTACTTC. The chain couples TRBV28 to TRBJ2-5; D gene uncertain. The J call may be in error: the DNA end matches TRBJ2-7 better. The CDR3 spans 12 residues. Germline CDR1 reads MDHEN; CDR2 reads SYDVKM.